Presented here are 22 T cell receptor beta chains from one specimen sequenced in a study of T cell responses to AZD1222 COVID-19 vaccine (dated by TCRdb to the early 2020s). The time point tag for this specimen amounts to: baseline before first vaccination. Libraries were prepared through the immunoSEQ multiplex PCR assay. TCRdb's version of the immuneACCESS table is confined to in-frame rearrangements and falls short of the full clone set. An unresolved V gene accounts for under half of the shortfall where checked; the remainder is of unknown origin. Across this sample there are over 95,000 clones, with 91% seen only once. The biggest ten clones account for 4.5% of the sample. The material sequenced was peripheral blood, taken on day 0 of AZD1222 vaccination. These receptors came from an adult in good health.

The chain uses TRBV6-5 and TRBJ1-6; D gene unclear. The length of the CDR3 is 16 residues. The germline V gene encodes CDR1 MNHEY and CDR2 SVGAGI. V shed 3 bases and J shed 7 bases, with 16 bases lying between them. The chain's CDR3 is CASSYRRFGENSPLHF. CDR3 DNA: TGTGCCAGCAGTTATCGCCGTTTTGGGGAAAATTCACCCCTCCACTTT.

The chain combines TRBV7-2 with TRBJ1-1; D might be TRBD1 (5 bases). The CDR3 totals 15 residues. Germline values: CDR1 SGHTA, CDR2 FQGNSA. Trimming stripped 1 base from V and 5 bases from J, with 14 bases between. The CDR3, as DNA: TGTGCCAGCAGCTTAGGCGGGCAGGGTAAGACTGAAGCTTTCTTT. Its translation: CASSLGGQGKTEAFF.

The sample holds a few counts of this clone. At the DNA level, this CDR3 is encoded by other sequences in the same sample as well. The chain combines TRBV27 with TRBJ2-7; D is uncertain. V lost 3 bases and J 3 bases, leaving 3 bases between the germline ends. This CDR3 contains 11 residues. Per the germline V gene, CDR1 is MNHEY and CDR2 is SMNVEV (reference sequence). In DNA, the CDR3 is TGTGCCAGCAGTTTTGGCTACGAGCAGTACTTC. This encodes CASSFGYEQYF.

The gene calls are TRBV9 and TRBJ1-3; D possibly corresponds to TRBD1 (5 bases). V dropped 4 bases and J dropped 0 bases, with 17 bases sitting between them. There are 17 residues in the CDR3. Germline values: CDR1 SGDLS, CDR2 YYNGEE. The CDR3 here is CASSPPGTTFSGNTIYF. The CDR3 DNA reads TGTGCCAGCAGCCCCCCAGGGACTACCTTCTCTGGAAACACCATATATTTT.

The V call is TRBV24-1, the J call TRBJ2-6; TRBD1 matches at 10 bases. With 2 bases clipped from V and 11 bases from J, the junction kept 11 bases outside the gene matches. Per the germline V gene, CDR1 is KGHDR and CDR2 is SFDVKD. The CDR3 runs to 17 residues. CDR3 bases: TGTGCCACCAGTGATTGGGACAGGGGCAACCAGATGGACGTCCTGACTTTC. This encodes CATSDWDRGNQMDVLTF.

This clone has only one observation. The genes are TRBV21-1 and TRBJ1-5. TRBV21-1 is labeled a pseudogene. The length of the CDR3 is 13 residues. As DNA, the CDR3 is TGTGCCAGCAGCAAAAGTAGCGATCAGCCCCAGCATTTT. It yields the protein CASSKSSDQPQHF.

This chain uses TRBV12-3 or TRBV12-4 with TRBJ1-4; tentatively, D is TRBD1 (6 bases). Between the trimmed V and J ends, which lost 4 bases and 11 bases, there was a span of 11 bases. This CDR3 spans 12 amino acids. The CDR3 DNA reads TGTGCCAGCAGTTCTCGACAGGCTAAACTGTTTTTT. It specifies CASSSRQAKLFF.

The chain employs TRBV7-9 and TRBJ2-5; 15 nucleotides agree with TRBD2. Germline values: CDR1 SEHNR, CDR2 FQNEAQ (reference sequence). CDR3 size: 16 residues. V dropped 5 bases and J dropped 5; count of bases not matched to a gene: 6. CDR3 residues: CASSPWTSGGVETQYF. As DNA, the CDR3 is TGTGCCAGCAGCCCCTGGACTAGCGGGGGGGTTGAGACCCAGTACTTC.

The V gene is TRBV7-2, the J gene TRBJ2-7, with no clear D. Germline CDR1 is SGHTA and CDR2 is FQGNSA. Trimming pared 1 base from V and 7 bases from J, leaving 17 bases between. The CDR3 loop spans 15 amino acids. The CDR3 DNA is TGTGCCAGCAGCTTAGAGGCCTCTAGGTCTCGGGAGCAGTACTTC. This gives the protein CASSLEASRSREQYF.

This chain uses TRBV24-1 with TRBJ2-2; D perhaps matches TRBD1 (6 bases). The V end lost 4 bases, the J end lost 3 bases, and 11 bases lay between the germline ends. Germline CDR1 is KGHDR and CDR2 is SFDVKD. There are 15 residues in the CDR3. CDR3 region: CATSEGAGYTGELFF. The CDR3 nucleotides read TGTGCCACCAGTGAGGGGGCAGGGTACACCGGGGAGCTGTTTTTT.

The chain joins TRBV28 to TRBJ2-3, with D perhaps given as TRBD1 or TRBD2 (5 bases each). The CDR3 consists of 13 residues. The V end was cut by 3 bases, the J end by 7 bases, with 11 bases between. Germline CDR1 MDHEN, CDR2 SYDVKM. CDR3 DNA: TGTGCCAGCAGTTTGACGGGGCTATATACGCAGTATTTT. Protein product: CASSLTGLYTQYF.

The rearrangement links TRBV19 to TRBJ2-4, with 9 bases identical to TRBD1. The CDR3 length is 16 residues. V lost 7 bases, J lost 0 bases, and 7 bases stayed unmatched. Per the germline V gene, CDR1 is LNHDA and CDR2 is SQIVND (reference sequence). CDR3 sequence reads: CASKATGQGAKNIQYF. CDR3 coding DNA: TGTGCCAGTAAAGCTACGGGACAGGGAGCCAAAAACATTCAGTACTTC.

The chain carries TRBV29-1 and TRBJ1-1; TRBD1 agrees at 7 bases. CDR1 and CDR2 from the germline V gene are SQVTM and ANQGSEA. The CDR3 is 13 residues long. The V segment lost 4 bases and the J segment 3 bases; nucleotides outside the gene matches: 5. Written as DNA, the CDR3 is TGCAGCGTTGTGGCAGGGGGGGACACTGAAGCTTTCTTT. It encodes CSVVAGGDTEAFF.

V and J are TRBV29-1 and TRBJ1-2; D gene unclear. Per the germline V gene, CDR1 is SQVTM and CDR2 is ANQGSEA. The CDR3 sequence is 11 residues long. Trimming left V 7 bases short and J 6 bases short, with 12 bases between. The CDR3 DNA follows: TGCAGCGGCACTAAAGCGGATGGCTACACCTTC. Protein: CSGTKADGYTF.

The chain is built from TRBV9 and TRBJ1-2; D is unresolved. The CDR3 spans 16 residues. The V end was cut by 4 bases, the J end by 2 bases, with 18 bases between. Looked up from germline, CDR1 is SGDLS and CDR2 is YYNGEE. For the CDR3, the DNA is TGTGCCAGCAGCCCTCCGTTCGGGGAGAAAAACTATGGCTACACCTTC. This sequence encodes CASSPPFGEKNYGYTF. Full variable domain (outside the CDR3, taken from reference TRBV9 and TRBJ1-2): DSGVTQTPKHLITATGQRVTLRCSPRSGDLSVYWYQQSLDQGLQFLIQYYNGEERAKGNILERFSAQQFPDLHSELNLSSLELGDSALYFCASSPPFGEKNYGYTFGSGTRLTVV.

V usage is TRBV7-8 and J usage is TRBJ1-5, with D hard to call. This CDR3 comprises 15 residues. The V gene lost 1 base and the J gene lost 0 bases, with 7 bases spanning the gap. The germline V gene has CDR1 SGHVS and CDR2 FQNEAQ. The CDR3 spells CASSLVAYSNQPQHF. Written as DNA, the CDR3 is TGTGCCAGCAGCTTAGTTGCGTATAGCAATCAGCCCCAGCATTTT.

V and J are TRBV7-2 and TRBJ2-1; D is ambiguous. V was cut by 1 base and J by 6 bases, with 10 bases left in between. This CDR3 region has 14 residues. CDR1 and CDR2 (germline): SGHTA, FQGNSA. CDR3 sequence reads: CASSLDLSRNEQFF. The CDR3 DNA is TGTGCCAGCAGCTTAGATCTATCTCGCAATGAGCAGTTCTTC.

In this sample, this clone turned up a few times. The V call is TRBV28, the J call TRBJ1-2; D not certain. The CDR3 loop spans 13 amino acids. Trimming removed 3 bases from V and 2 bases from J, with 7 bases in between. Per the germline V gene, CDR1 is MDHEN and CDR2 is SYDVKM. Here the CDR3 DNA reads TGTGCCAGCAGTTTGATAGGAAACTATGGCTACACCTTC. Its protein is CASSLIGNYGYTF.

The chain combines TRBV11-3 with TRBJ2-1, with D possibly being TRBD2 (6 bases). V gave up 5 bases and J gave up 6 bases, with 11 bases separating them. Per the germline V gene, CDR1 is SGHNT and CDR2 is YENEEA. This CDR3 contains 13 residues. As DNA, the CDR3 is TGTGCCAGCAGCCGTGGCGGGATCAATGAGCAGTTCTTC. This gives the protein CASSRGGINEQFF.

The chain recombines TRBV7-8 with TRBJ1-4, with D tentatively TRBD1 (5 bases). The CDR3 covers 16 residues. Looked up from germline, CDR1 is SGHVS and CDR2 is FQNEAQ. V was shortened by 2 bases and J by 8 bases, with 18 bases between the two germline ends. CDR3 region: CASSLNSIAGREKLFF. The CDR3 DNA follows: TGTGCCAGCAGCTTAAATTCGATCGCAGGGAGGGAAAAACTGTTTTTT.

The rearrangement joins TRBV29-1 to TRBJ1-1; tentatively, D is TRBD1 (5 bases). Germline lookup yields CDR1 SQVTM and CDR2 ANQGSEA. Trimming cost V 6 bases and J 5 bases, with 19 bases left between them. The CDR3 has 14 amino acids. The CDR3 region is CSVTGGFIETEAFF. The CDR3 coding sequence is TGCAGCGTCACCGGGGGATTTATAGAAACTGAAGCTTTCTTT.

The chain joins TRBV7-9 to TRBJ1-4; D may be TRBD1 (6 bases). The CDR3 has 15 amino acids. With 5 bases removed from V and 0 bases from J, the gap between germline ends came to 10 bases. Germline V gene sequence: CDR1 SEHNR, CDR2 FQNEAQ (reference sequence). The chain's CDR3 is CASSPGASTNEKLFF. Here the CDR3 DNA reads TGTGCCAGCAGCCCAGGGGCCTCAACTAATGAAAAACTGTTTTTT.